Listed below are T cell receptor beta chains from one sample, sequenced in a study of blood T cell repertoires in COVID-19. Assay: immunoSEQ multiplex PCR; the TCRdb copy retains only in-frame clones and omits some. The sample includes about 200,000 clones, 65% to 90% of them seen just once. The specimen sequenced was peripheral blood. Every receptor here comes from a human donor in a cohort sampled during active COVID-19. Each CDR3 is given with its conserved first and last residue. The order of the fields is clone size, D gene, V gene, J gene, CDR3 DNA, CDR3 protein. A D gene is named only where the DNA matches it firmly. The size entry is marked missing in some rows and otherwise reads once, few, many or a size class.

clone size: .
D gene: .
V gene: TRBV12-3/TRBV12-4
J gene: TRBJ2-1
CDR3 DNA: TGTGCCAGCAGTTTCGCAGCCTACAATGAGCAGTTCTTC
CDR3 protein: CASSFAAYNEQFF

clone size: .
D gene: TRBD2
V gene: TRBV19
J gene: TRBJ2-1
CDR3 DNA: TGTGCCAGTAGCTTAAAAGGGGAGCGGGGAGACAATGAGCAGTTCTTC
CDR3 protein: CASSLKGERGDNEQFF

clone size: once
D gene: .
V gene: TRBV7-6
J gene: TRBJ2-1
CDR3 DNA: TGTGCCAGCAGCTTAGCGGGGGCCAATGAGCAGTTCTTC
CDR3 protein: CASSLAGANEQFF

clone size: .
D gene: .
V gene: TRBV19
J gene: TRBJ1-1
CDR3 DNA: TGTGCCAGTAGTATCCGACACGATGGCACTGAAGCTTTCTTT
CDR3 protein: CASSIRHDGTEAFF

clone size: .
D gene: TRBD2
V gene: TRBV10-1
J gene: TRBJ2-1
CDR3 DNA: TGCGCCAGCAGTGGGACTAGCGGACCCTACAATGAGCAGTTCTTC
CDR3 protein: CASSGTSGPYNEQFF

clone size: .
D gene: .
V gene: TRBV5-4
J gene: TRBJ1-1
CDR3 DNA: TGTGCCAGCAGCTTGCAGGGGTGGACTGAAGCTTTCTTT
CDR3 protein: CASSLQGWTEAFF

clone size: few
D gene: TRBD1
V gene: TRBV27
J gene: TRBJ2-6
CDR3 DNA: TGTGCCAGCAGTACCAGGACAGGGTGGTCTGGGGCCAACGTCCTGACTTTC
CDR3 protein: CASSTRTGWSGANVLTF

clone size: .
D gene: TRBD2
V gene: TRBV18
J gene: TRBJ2-1
CDR3 DNA: TGTGCCAGCTCACCTTTAGCGGGAGTAGAGAGAAACAATGAGCAGTTCTTC
CDR3 protein: CASSPLAGVERNNEQFF

clone size: .
D gene: .
V gene: TRBV24-1
J gene: TRBJ1-5
CDR3 DNA: TGTGCCACCAGTGATTTAAGGGGGTGGGGAGAGCCCCAGCATTTT
CDR3 protein: CATSDLRGWGEPQHF

clone size: .
D gene: TRBD2
V gene: TRBV27
J gene: TRBJ2-7
CDR3 DNA: TGTGCCAGCAGGATTAGCGGGGATAGCTCCTACGAGCAGTACTTC
CDR3 protein: CASRISGDSSYEQYF

clone size: .
D gene: .
V gene: TRBV19
J gene: TRBJ1-1
CDR3 DNA: TGTGCCAGTAGCTCACAGGGACCAAACACTGAAGCTTTCTTT
CDR3 protein: CASSSQGPNTEAFF

clone size: .
D gene: .
V gene: TRBV7-9
J gene: TRBJ1-6
CDR3 DNA: TGTGCCAGCAACTTGGAGGACTGGGGAAACGATTCACCCCTCCACTTT
CDR3 protein: CASNLEDWGNDSPLHF

clone size: .
D gene: .
V gene: TRBV10-3
J gene: TRBJ2-1
CDR3 DNA: TGTGCCATCAAATATGGCAGCTCCTACAATGAGCAGTTCTTC
CDR3 protein: CAIKYGSSYNEQFF

clone size: .
D gene: .
V gene: TRBV28
J gene: TRBJ1-6
CDR3 DNA: TGTGCCAGCAGGTCCGGGGGGATGTATAATTCACCCCTCCACTTT
CDR3 protein: CASRSGGMYNSPLHF

clone size: .
D gene: TRBD1
V gene: TRBV4-1
J gene: TRBJ2-1
CDR3 DNA: TGCGCCAGCAGCCAATATACGACACGGAGACAGGGATATGTCAATGAGCAGTTCTTC
CDR3 protein: CASSQYTTRRQGYVNEQFF

clone size: .
D gene: .
V gene: TRBV6-5
J gene: TRBJ1-2
CDR3 DNA: TGTGCCAGCAGCCCCGGCGGTTCCTATGGCTACACCTTC
CDR3 protein: CASSPGGSYGYTF